The source of this T cell receptor beta chain is a study of cytomegalovirus exposure and HLA in healthy donors (dated by TCRdb to 2016 to 2017). Broadly, across the study: In an earlier analysis of some 610 of the donors, around 290 Gb of sequence data and 120 million or so unique TCR beta sequences from roughly 200 million T cells were reported. An early release that covered more than 550 HLA-typed donors contained approximately 300 gigabases of sequencing data and tens of millions of unique TCR sequences. Of the roughly 410 genotyped donors, roughly 80% were placed in the genetic ancestry cluster associated with self-reported Caucasian donors. The study aimed to test whether signatures of past pathogen exposure could be identified by cataloging public T cell receptors. The study profiled the T cell repertoires of hundreds of subjects by immunosequencing and related them to cytomegalovirus serostatus. Along with the approximately 700-subject first cohort, a separate validation cohort of 120 different subjects was used. To predict cytomegalovirus infection status, the study brought together high-throughput TCR immunosequencing, statistical association of individual TCRs with disease status, and machine learning. A later analysis re-examined previously published TCR beta repertoires from more than 650 donors and added high-resolution HLA genotyping to investigate patterns of TCR occurrence. Rather than drawing on any new phenotypic data, the later analysis identified candidate immune exposures from TCR beta sequences and the way those sequences occurred across donors. In an earlier analysis of more than 550 of the donors, high-throughput TCR beta sequencing was used to judge whether each TCR beta V gene segment behaved as functional or pseudogenic. Donor age, sex, ethnicity and CMV serostatus were collected together with the repertoire data. A later genetic analysis used genome-wide SNP genotypes for about 65% of the 666 donors, treating that subset as a discovery cohort. Every repertoire in the discovery cohort had been generated on one and the same sequencing platform. HLA typing covered class I and class II loci at four-digit resolution. The number of donors typed differed by locus, with 629-630 for A, B, C, DRB1 and DQB1, about 500 for DQA1, under 610 for DPA1, and 472 for DPB1. A handful of DR-DQ haplotypes were treated as single units for association and clustering because of strong linkage in the cohort. Across some 400 genotyped donors of the cohort, an average of about 240,000 unique TCR beta nucleotide sequences per donor were sequenced, and approximately 17% of those sequences were non-productive. The full study reports these points: Broadly in line with IMGT annotations, most TCR beta V segments showed up in productive rearrangements about 87% or about 30% of the time in an earlier analysis of around 600 of the donors. HLA typing was unavailable for some donors at each locus, so association tests used only the typed subset. Assigning TCR associations to individual alleles was difficult when HLA alleles, especially DR and DQ, strongly co-occurred. A later analysis associated some 17,000 TCR beta sequences with specific HLA alleles at a false discovery rate of 0.05. A further reported finding was that TCR beta sequences accurately predicted the HLA-A and HLA-B alleles for most subjects in the first cohort. In a later analysis, HLA-associated TCR beta chains were found to be more clonally expanded and to have lower generation probabilities than equally common non-associated chains. Some IMGT-functional V segments, including TRBV6-2 and TRBV6-3, could not be distinguished by the 87-base-pair reads and were therefore excluded. A few of the identified cytomegalovirus-associated TCR beta chains were confirmed in vitro to be specific for cytomegalovirus antigens. Across donors, most TCR sequences were observed very rarely, whereas some public TCRs were present in many individuals. A cluster of highly shared sequence variants was judged likely to represent a technical artifact of the sequencing pipeline. The study listed 150 to 200 TCR beta chains as associated with cytomegalovirus. V-gene and J-gene trimming of TCR beta chains was associated with a missense DCLRE1C variant in a later genetic analysis, and the association was replicated in an independent cohort. A later genetic analysis reported fewer N-insertions in productive TCRs among donors in an Asian-associated ancestry cluster than the roughly 700-donor mean. In this cohort, only TCR beta chains were sequenced, and detectable features were limited by the absence of alpha or paired-chain data. Correlated functional status among segregating V segments might be attributable to linkage disequilibrium, but an unknown experimental factor could not be ruled out. The only immune exposure information available for the cohort was CMV serostatus. According to a later analysis, TCR association rates differed among HLA loci, with DRB1 alleles showing the most associated TCRs and HLA-C alleles showing the fewest. According to a later analysis, most CMV-associated TCR beta chains appeared to be HLA-restricted, and the HLA associations seemed to be driven largely by CMV exposure. In both the original and validation cohorts, the classifier was reported to diagnose cytomegalovirus status with high specificity and sensitivity. Several of the top co-occurrence clusters appeared to be linked to parvovirus B19, influenza, CMV and Epstein-Barr virus, according to a later analysis. The earlier analysis of a few hundred of the donors excluded over 15 rarely observed V segments, including chromosome 9 orphons, because counts were too low. The presence/absence analyses assumed that sequencing depth was roughly uniform across donors, and that assumption may not be true. According to the authors, the approach could potentially be generalized to other disease states and immunological phenotypes.

The germline V end is reduced by 5 bases and the J end by 6 bases; junction bases left unmatched: 14. As encoded in the germline V gene, CDR1 is SQVTM while CDR2 is ANQGSEA. The CDR3 has 15 amino acids, counting the end cysteine and phenylalanine. CDR3 DNA is the only sequence kept; it has 45 bases, read in frame from the first base. The cohort consisted of 666 healthy bone marrow donors. Cohort members were all nominally healthy when sampled, although unrecorded immune exposures were likely present. The donor tested CMV seronegative, placing the donor among the approximately 360 seronegative members of the cohort. A peripheral blood sample was collected from each donor, and TCR beta sequencing was performed on peripheral blood mononuclear cells. Genomic DNA was extracted from the blood cell samples with the Qiagen DNeasy Blood Extraction Kit. The library was built by means of the immunoSEQ multiplex PCR assay. The multiplex PCR relied on a mix of 60 forward primers for TCR Vbeta segments and 13 reverse primers for TCR Jbeta segments. A multiplex PCR assay on genomic DNA amplified the CDR3 region of rearranged TCR beta genes. The amplified TCR beta libraries were sequenced on the Illumina HiSeq System as 87-base-pair reads. For the original study's pipeline: Across the 670 or so repertoires, a later analysis counted roughly 77 million unique TCR beta chains, roughly 11 million of which were shared by at least two donors. To remove PCR and sequencing errors, raw reads were error-corrected and collapsed into unique sequences using a nearest-neighbor algorithm that merged closely related sequences. V, D and J gene segments were assigned by aligning CDR3 sequences to IMGT reference sequences. For a sequence to be retained, at least a six-nucleotide match to both a V gene segment and a J gene segment was required. Rearrangements were called productive when the CDR3 lacked stop codons and stayed in frame with V and J; all others were non-productive. Following IMGT convention, CDR3 was defined as the stretch from the second conserved V-encoded cysteine up to the conserved J-encoded phenylalanine. The earlier analysis of about 590 of the donors excluded sequences that lacked an unambiguous match to a single V gene segment. In an earlier analysis of 587 of the donors, V segments were called functional above 56.7% productive rearrangements and were called segregating when the between-donor standard deviation exceeded 5%. A statistical classification framework was built to diagnose cytomegalovirus status from the catalog of TCR beta chain sequences. In a later analysis, TCR nucleotide sequences were compared against IMGT/GENE-DB human TR gene sequences so that V and J genes could be assigned. A later analysis assigned CDR3 sequences and most-parsimonious VDJ recombination scenarios with the TCRdist pipeline. In a later analysis, each TCR beta chain was defined by its CDR3 amino acid sequence together with its V-gene family, and reads without a unique V-gene family were excluded. A later analysis removed 550 to 700 highly shared, low-generation-probability nucleotide sequences to deal with suspected cross-contamination and a sequencing artifact. A later analysis calculated a clonal expansion index for each public chain from normalized within-repertoire ranks of inferred template counts. A later analysis computed generation probabilities with a VDJ recombination model fitted to out-of-frame rearrangements, and checked the results against IGoR. In a later analysis, hypergeometric tests were used to score TCR-TCR, TCR-HLA and TCR-CMV co-occurrence, with a repertoire-size bias correction applied to TCR pairs. In a later analysis, false discovery rates were estimated by permuting HLA or CMV assignments 20 times. In a later analysis, co-occurring TCRs were grouped using DBSCAN, with TCRdist sequence similarity added in when clustering inside HLA-allele-positive subsets. For co-occurrence clustering, repertoires with fewer than 30,000 or more than 120,000 public chains were excluded, along with 4 to 6 repertoires with anomalous nucleotide sharing. Drawn from immuneACCESS, this table holds only the in-frame rearrangements with V and J called that TCRdb kept. Clones are partly lost; checked studies trace under half to an unresolved V gene and leave the rest unexplained. V and J calls plus clone size are reproduced from that table; the DNA served to infer D and trimming. The sample table lists more than 90,000 clones, 55% to 70% of them with a count of one. The ten largest make up 2% to 2.5% of the sample.

A note on this clone: Its antigen is still unknown. Base qualities are not at hand, and no much larger clone is one base apart.

The sequence was obtained from a woman in her thirties in good health and CMV-seronegative. The rearrangement joined TRBV29-1 to TRBJ1-2, and 8 junctional nucleotides match TRBD1. Sequencing input: PBMCs. The nucleotide sequence is given as TGCAGCGTTCTACTCTCCGGGACAGGTTGGAATGGCTACACCTTC. This codes for CSVLLSGTGWNGYTF.